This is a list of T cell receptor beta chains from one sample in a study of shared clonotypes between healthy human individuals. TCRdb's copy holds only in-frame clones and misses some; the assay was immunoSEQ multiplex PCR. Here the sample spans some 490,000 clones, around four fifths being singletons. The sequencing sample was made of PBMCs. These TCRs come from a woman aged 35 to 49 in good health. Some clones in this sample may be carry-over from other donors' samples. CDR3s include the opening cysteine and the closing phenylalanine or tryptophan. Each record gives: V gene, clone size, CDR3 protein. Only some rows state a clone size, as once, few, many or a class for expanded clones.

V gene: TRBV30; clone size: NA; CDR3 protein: CAWSPRGETQYF
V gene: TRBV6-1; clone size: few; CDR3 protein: CASRPPGDPTDTQYF
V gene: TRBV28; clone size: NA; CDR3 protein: CASSHPRQPYEQYF
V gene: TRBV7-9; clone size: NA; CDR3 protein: CASSPPGQVAPEQFF
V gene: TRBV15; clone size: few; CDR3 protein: CATSRDQNRGRELFF
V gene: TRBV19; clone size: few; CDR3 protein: CASSPPVTNYGYTF
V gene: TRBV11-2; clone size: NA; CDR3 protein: CASSVQGAGETQYF
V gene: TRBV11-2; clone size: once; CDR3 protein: CASSLLGDAGYGYTF
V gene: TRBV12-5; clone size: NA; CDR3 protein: CASGLVARPGNTIYF
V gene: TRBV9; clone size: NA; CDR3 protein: CASSVSGDYNEQFF
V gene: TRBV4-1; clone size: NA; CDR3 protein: CASSQALTSGELFF
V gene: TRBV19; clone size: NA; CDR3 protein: CASSIVTGSDTQYF
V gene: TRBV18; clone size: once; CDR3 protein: CASSRTGGGNQPQHF
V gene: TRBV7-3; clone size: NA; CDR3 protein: CASSPRGWAGSTDTQYF
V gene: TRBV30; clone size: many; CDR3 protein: CAWSKPGLAGGSSYEQYF
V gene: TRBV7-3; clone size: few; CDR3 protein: CASSLTAKTGELFF
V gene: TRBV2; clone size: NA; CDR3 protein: CATTPEAPNYGYTF